Listed below are T cell receptor beta chains from one sample, sequenced in a study of cytomegalovirus exposure and HLA in healthy donors. Profiling relied on immunoSEQ multiplex PCR, and the TCRdb table lists in-frame clones only, not all of them. Counted here are approximately 140,000 clones, 75% to 85% occurring once; the ten biggest clones make up 3.5%. Sequencing was carried out using PBMCs. The receptors shown here come from a human donor in good health. The CDR3 runs from the conserved cysteine through the conserved F or W. Fields, in order: V gene, D gene, CDR3 length, clone size, J gene, CDR3 DNA, CDR3 protein. A D gene is named only where the DNA matches it firmly. The listing skips clone size in some rows; elsewhere it reads once, few, many or a size class.

TRBV6-6	.	16	.	TRBJ2-1	TGTGCCAGCAGACCCTTGGACTGGCCCGCGGGGAATGAGCAGTTCTTC	CASRPLDWPAGNEQFF
TRBV2	TRBD1	15	once	TRBJ1-2	TGTGCCAGAAGTGAGGGACAGGGGTGGAGGTATGGCTACACCTTC	CARSEGQGWRYGYTF
TRBV7-9	.	12	few	TRBJ2-5	TGTGCCACCAGACGGGGGCAAGAGACCCAGTACTTC	CATRRGQETQYF
TRBV7-6	TRBD1	16	.	TRBJ2-7	TGTGCCAGCAGCCCAGTTTCCGGGACAGGGTCTTACGAGCAGTACTTC	CASSPVSGTGSYEQYF
TRBV19	TRBD1	13	.	TRBJ1-2	TGTGCCAGTAGGTCACAGGGGGCGGGCGGCTACACCTTC	CASRSQGAGGYTF
TRBV7-8	.	16	.	TRBJ1-3	TGTGCCAGCAGCTCACAGGGCCTTATCTCTGGAAACACCATATATTTT	CASSSQGLISGNTIYF
TRBV28	.	13	.	TRBJ1-2	TGTGCCAGCAACTCCTTGGGGCTGGATGGCTACACCTTC	CASNSLGLDGYTF
TRBV5-6	TRBD1	14	few	TRBJ1-2	TGTGCCAGCAGCTTTTTACAGGGGGAAGATGGCTACACCTTC	CASSFLQGEDGYTF
TRBV6-5	TRBD1	15	.	TRBJ2-1	TGTGCCAGCAGTTACTCCGGGACAGGTCACAATGAGCAGTTCTTC	CASSYSGTGHNEQFF
TRBV5-4	TRBD2	17	.	TRBJ2-1	TGTGCCAGCAGCTTGGTTGTAGCGGGGGGGATTAGGAATGAGCAGTTCTTC	CASSLVVAGGIRNEQFF
TRBV19	.	15	.	TRBJ1-5	TGTGCCAGTAGTATTTCAGTATATAGCAATCAGCCCCAGCATTTT	CASSISVYSNQPQHF
TRBV21-1	.	15	.	TRBJ1-6	TGTGCCAGCAGCAAAGTTCAAACCCGAGGGTCACCCCTCCACTTT	CASSKVQTRGSPLHF
TRBV7-8	.	13	.	TRBJ1-1	TGTGCCAGCAGCTTAGCCCGGACATTCGAAGCTTTCTTT	CASSLARTFEAFF
TRBV14	TRBD1	13	.	TRBJ1-2	TGTGCCAGCAGCCCTGGACAGGGCTATGGCTACACCTTC	CASSPGQGYGYTF
TRBV6-5	TRBD1	13	.	TRBJ1-2	TGTGCCAGCAGTTATGGACAGGGCCGTGGCTACACCTTC	CASSYGQGRGYTF